Below are 17 T cell receptor beta chains sequenced from a single sample in a study of T cell changes during pregnancy in multiple sclerosis. Only in-frame clones appear in the TCRdb table, and some are missing; sequencing was by immunoSEQ multiplex PCR. The sample has around 34,000 clones, 90% seen once. The sample in question was CD8+ T cells from peripheral blood mononuclear cells, obtained before pregnancy. The receptors here all came from a female donor with multiple sclerosis, enrolled in a pregnancy study.

The J gene is TRBJ1-2, the V gene TRBV5-4; no reliable D call. This CDR3 region has 14 residues. V dropped 0 bases and J dropped 0 bases, with 6 bases sitting between them. Germline values: CDR1 SGHNT, CDR2 YYREEE (reference sequence). CDR3 sequence (DNA): TGTGCCAGCAGCTTGGCGGGGACTAACTATGGCTACACCTTC. This translates into CASSLAGTNYGYTF. Variable domain in full (rest from reference TRBV5-4 and TRBJ1-2): ETGVTQSPTHLIKTRGQQVTLRCSSQSGHNTVSWYQQALGQGPQFIFQYYREEENGRGNFPPRFSGLQFPNYSSELNVNALELDDSALYLCASSLAGTNYGYTFGSGTRLTVV.

This chain links TRBV5-4 with TRBJ2-7; TRBD1 matches at 9 bases. The CDR3 totals 15 residues. In germline, CDR1 is SGHNT, CDR2 YYREEE (reference sequence). Trimming at V came to 4 bases and at J to 0 bases, leaving 5 bases not matched to a gene. CDR3 sequence reads: CASSGGQGRSYEQYF. As DNA, the CDR3 is TGTGCCAGCAGCGGGGGACAGGGCCGCTCCTACGAGCAGTACTTC.

The gene calls are TRBV19 and TRBJ2-3; 10 bases agree with TRBD2. V was pared by 4 bases and J by 4 bases, with 5 bases of the junction left unmatched. The CDR3 covers 15 residues. CDR1 is LNHDA and CDR2 is SQIVND in the germline V gene (reference sequence). The CDR3 DNA follows: TGTGCCAGTAGTACTAGCGGGAGAAGCGCAGATACGCAGTATTTT. It yields the protein CASSTSGRSADTQYF.

This sequence joins TRBV30 and TRBJ2-5; 9 nucleotides match TRBD2. Trimming removed 1 base from V and 1 base from J; junction bases left unmatched: 4. CDR1 is GTSNPN, CDR2 SVGIG, per germline (reference sequence). This CDR3 has 15 amino acids. The chain's CDR3 is CAWSGGGAIQETQYF. Here the CDR3 DNA reads TGTGCCTGGAGTGGCGGGGGGGCCATCCAAGAGACCCAGTACTTC.

CDR3 nucleotide sequence: TGCGCCAGCAGCCAAGAGGGACAGGGAGCCGCTGAAGCTTTCTTT. Translating gives CASSQEGQGAAEAFF. V usage is TRBV4-1 and J usage is TRBJ1-1; 9 nucleotides line up with TRBD1. CDR1 and CDR2 from the germline V gene are MGHRA and YSYEKL. The ends lost 0 bases at V and 6 bases at J; junction bases unmatched: 5. This CDR3 is built from 15 residues.

The chain recombines TRBV6-1 with TRBJ1-5, with D perhaps TRBD1 (5 bases). This CDR3 comprises 17 residues. CDR1 is MNHNS and CDR2 is SASEGT in the germline V gene. V was pared by 3 bases and J by 0 bases, with 15 bases between. CDR3 in amino acids: CASSDSETVYSNQPQHF. The CDR3 DNA follows: TGTGCCAGCAGTGATTCCGAGACAGTGTATAGCAATCAGCCCCAGCATTTT.

The chain carries TRBV27 and TRBJ2-3; perhaps TRBD1 as D (6 bases). V was cut by 2 bases and J by 6 bases, with 18 bases left in between. This CDR3 has 16 amino acids. From germline, CDR1 is MNHEY and CDR2 SMNVEV (reference sequence). The CDR3 bases are TGTGCCAGCAGTTTACAGGGGTTGATGCCGGGGGATACGCAGTATTTT. Its translation is CASSLQGLMPGDTQYF.

V and J are TRBV10-3 and TRBJ1-2; TRBD1 aligns across 10 bases. The CDR3 consists of 17 residues. Trimming took 2 bases from V and 2 from J; bases not matched to a gene: 8. CDR1 is ENHRY, CDR2 SYGVKD, per germline. In nucleotides, the CDR3 is TGTGCCATCAGTGAGCGAATATTGGGACAGGGGAACTATGGCTACACCTTC. Translation: CAISERILGQGNYGYTF.

The J gene is TRBJ2-7, the V gene TRBV5-6; TRBD1 matches at 7 bases. With V trimmed by 0 bases and J by 5 bases, 5 bases remained unmatched. Germline V lookup: CDR1 SGHDT, CDR2 YYEEEE. The CDR3 is 14 amino acids. In DNA, the CDR3 is TGTGCCAGCAGCTTGGGACAGGGCCTAGACGAGCAGTACTTC. Amino acid sequence: CASSLGQGLDEQYF.

This chain uses TRBV27 with TRBJ2-3; possibly TRBD2 for D (5 bases). The CDR3 covers 15 residues. The V gene's germline CDR1 is MNHEY and CDR2 SMNVEV (reference sequence). V dropped 5 bases and J dropped 0 bases, with 12 bases sitting between them. CDR3 sequence (DNA): TGTGCCAGCAGTGGACTGTCGGCTAGCACAGATACGCAGTATTTT. Its protein is CASSGLSASTDTQYF.

This sequence joins TRBV6-5 and TRBJ2-7, with a tentative D call TRBD2 (6 bases). Deletions cut 0 bases from V and 3 bases from J, with 6 bases between. The CDR3 runs 13 residues. CDR1 and CDR2 (germline): MNHEY, SVGAGI. CDR3 sequence (DNA): TGTGCCAGCAGTTACTCGCGGGACTACGAGCAGTACTTC. Protein: CASSYSRDYEQYF.

The rearrangement uses TRBV6-1 and TRBJ2-2; 12 bases map to TRBD2. The CDR3 spans 16 residues. J lost 8 bases, V lost 2 bases, and 6 bases had no gene match. Germline CDR1 and CDR2: MNHNS and SASEGT. The CDR3 spells CASSEKLAGGSGELFF. Here the CDR3 DNA reads TGTGCCAGCAGTGAAAAGCTAGCGGGGGGGTCAGGGGAGCTGTTTTTT.

This sequence joins TRBV6-1 and TRBJ1-2; the D is unclear. Trimming removed 2 bases at V and 2 bases at J, with 6 bases between. The CDR3 covers 13 residues. Germline V gene sequence: CDR1 MNHNS, CDR2 SASEGT. The CDR3 DNA reads TGTGCCAGCAGTGAAACAGAGAACTATGGCTACACCTTC. Its protein product is CASSETENYGYTF.

V and J are TRBV27 and TRBJ2-7; 9 nucleotides align to TRBD1. Germline values: CDR1 MNHEY, CDR2 SMNVEV (reference sequence). The CDR3 extends over 16 amino acids. V trimming: 6 bases; J trimming: 4 bases; junction bases outside the gene matches: 13. The CDR3, as DNA: TGTGCCAGCAGCACTCGACCCGGGACAGGGTCATACGAGCAGTACTTC. Protein sequence: CASSTRPGTGSYEQYF.

V usage is TRBV7-9 and J usage is TRBJ2-3; 7 bases align to TRBD1. CDR1 SEHNR and CDR2 FQNEAQ come from the germline V gene (reference sequence). The V segment lost 6 bases and the J segment 2 bases; nucleotides outside the gene matches: 8. The CDR3 totals 15 residues. The CDR3 protein is CASRRTGAVTDTQYF. The CDR3 region has the DNA TGTGCCAGCAGAAGAACAGGGGCTGTCACAGATACGCAGTATTTT.

This chain connects TRBV9 to TRBJ1-1, with a possible D match to TRBD1 (5 bases). V lost 4 bases to trimming and J lost 0 bases, with 16 bases between them. There are 16 residues in the CDR3. Germline CDR1 SGDLS, CDR2 YYNGEE. The CDR3 DNA is TGTGCCAGCAGCCCATCATCTGGGGGGGTGAACACTGAAGCTTTCTTT. Its protein is CASSPSSGGVNTEAFF.

V usage is TRBV29-1 and J usage is TRBJ2-1; 9 nucleotides agree with TRBD2. The CDR3 covers 16 residues. Germline CDR1 reads SQVTM; CDR2 reads ANQGSEA. J gave up 7 bases and V 4 bases, and 14 bases lay outside the gene matches. As DNA, the CDR3 is TGCAGCGTTGTCGGTGCAGCGGGAGGTTTAGGAAATGAGCAGTTCTTC. Translation: CSVVGAAGGLGNEQFF.